The sequence of this TCR beta chain was determined in a study of blood T cell repertoires in COVID-19. V gave up 6 bases and J gave up 0 bases; unmatched junction bases: 6. CDR1 and CDR2 (germline): KGHSH, LQKENI. The CDR3 covers 16 residues. Assay: immunoSEQ multiplex PCR; the TCRdb copy retains only in-frame clones and omits some. This sample has 200,000 to 250,000 clones; roughly 86% occur once, and the top ten carry around 2.9%. Sequencing used peripheral blood. The chain carries TRBV18 and TRBJ2-3, with 10 bases matching TRBD2. The source is a woman in her twenties or thirties who had recovered from COVID-19. The CDR3 DNA reads as TGTGCCAGCTCCAGCGGGGGGGCCTCTAGCACAGATACGCAGTATTTT. Its translation is CASSSGGASSTDTQYF.